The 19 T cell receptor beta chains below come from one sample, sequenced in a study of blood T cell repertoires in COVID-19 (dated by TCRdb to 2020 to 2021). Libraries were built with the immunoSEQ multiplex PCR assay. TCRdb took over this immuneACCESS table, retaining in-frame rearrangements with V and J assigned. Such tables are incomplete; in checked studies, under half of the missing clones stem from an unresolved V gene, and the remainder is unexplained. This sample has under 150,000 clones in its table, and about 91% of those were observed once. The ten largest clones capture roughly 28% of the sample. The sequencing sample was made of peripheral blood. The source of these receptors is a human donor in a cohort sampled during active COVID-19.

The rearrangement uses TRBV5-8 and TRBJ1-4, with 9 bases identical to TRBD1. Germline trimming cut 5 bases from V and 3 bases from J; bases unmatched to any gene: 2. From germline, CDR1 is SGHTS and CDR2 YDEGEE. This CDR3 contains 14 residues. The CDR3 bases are TGTGCCAGCAGTCGACAGGGGGCTAATGAAAAACTGTTTTTT. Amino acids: CASSRQGANEKLFF.

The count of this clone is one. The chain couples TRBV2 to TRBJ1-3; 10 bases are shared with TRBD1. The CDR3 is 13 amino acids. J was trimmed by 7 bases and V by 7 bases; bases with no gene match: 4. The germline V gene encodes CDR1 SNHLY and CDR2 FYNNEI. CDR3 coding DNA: TGTGCCAGCAAATCGACAGGGGGCAACACCATATATTTT. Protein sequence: CASKSTGGNTIYF. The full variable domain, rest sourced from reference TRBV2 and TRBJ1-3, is EPEVTQTPSHQVTQMGQEVILRCVPISNHLYFYWYRQILGQKVEFLVSFYNNEISEKSEIFDDQFSVERPDGSNFTLKIRSTKLEDSAMYFCASKSTGGNTIYFGEGSWLTVV.

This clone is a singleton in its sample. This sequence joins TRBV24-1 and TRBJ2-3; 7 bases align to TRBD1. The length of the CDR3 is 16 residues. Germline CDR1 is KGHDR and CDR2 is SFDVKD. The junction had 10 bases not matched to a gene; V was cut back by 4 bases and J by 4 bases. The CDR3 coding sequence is TGTGCCACCAGTGACCCCGGGACAGAGGGGGCAGATACGCAGTATTTT. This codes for CATSDPGTEGADTQYF.

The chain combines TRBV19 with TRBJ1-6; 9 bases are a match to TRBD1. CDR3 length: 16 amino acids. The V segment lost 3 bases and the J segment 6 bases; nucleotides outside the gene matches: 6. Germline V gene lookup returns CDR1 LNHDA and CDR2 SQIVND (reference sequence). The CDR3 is CASSILPGQGNSPLHF. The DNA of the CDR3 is TGTGCCAGTAGTATTCTTCCGGGACAGGGTAATTCACCCCTCCACTTT.

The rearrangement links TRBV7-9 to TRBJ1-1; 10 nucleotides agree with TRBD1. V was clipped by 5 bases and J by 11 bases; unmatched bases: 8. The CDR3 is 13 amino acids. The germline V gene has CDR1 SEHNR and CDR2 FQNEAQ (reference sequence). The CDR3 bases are TGTGCCAGCAGCAGCCAGGGGGACAGGGGTGCTTTCTTT. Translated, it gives CASSSQGDRGAFF.

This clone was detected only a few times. The DNA for the CDR3 is TGTGCCAGCAGCCCCCGGGACTCCTCCTACAATGAGCAGTTCTTC. Its protein is CASSPRDSSYNEQFF. The chain joins TRBV11-2 to TRBJ2-1; D is perhaps TRBD2 (6 bases). The CDR3 runs 15 residues. Trimming took off 5 bases at V and 0 bases at J, with 11 bases between the two ends. The germline V gene encodes CDR1 SGHAT and CDR2 FQNNGV.

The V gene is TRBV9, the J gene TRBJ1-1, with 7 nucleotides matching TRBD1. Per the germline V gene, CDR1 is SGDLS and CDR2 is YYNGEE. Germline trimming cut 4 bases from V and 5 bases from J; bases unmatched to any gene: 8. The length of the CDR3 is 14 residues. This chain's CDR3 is CASSLRDSLTEAFF. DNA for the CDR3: TGTGCCAGCAGCCTCCGGGACAGTTTAACTGAAGCTTTCTTT.

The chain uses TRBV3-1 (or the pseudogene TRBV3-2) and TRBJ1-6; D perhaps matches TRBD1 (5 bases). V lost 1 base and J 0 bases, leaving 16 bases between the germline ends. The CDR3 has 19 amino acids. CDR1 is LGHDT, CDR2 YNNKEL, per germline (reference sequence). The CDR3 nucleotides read TGTGCCAGCAGCCAAGGTGGTGCAGGGACTGGCTCCTATAATTCACCCCTCCACTTT. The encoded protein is CASSQGGAGTGSYNSPLHF.

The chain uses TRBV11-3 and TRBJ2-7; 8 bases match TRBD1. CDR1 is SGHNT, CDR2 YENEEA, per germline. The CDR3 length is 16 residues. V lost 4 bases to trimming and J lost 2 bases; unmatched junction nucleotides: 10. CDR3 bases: TGTGCCAGCAGCTCAAGGGGAGACAGGGGCCCCTACGAGCAGTACTTC. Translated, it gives CASSSRGDRGPYEQYF.

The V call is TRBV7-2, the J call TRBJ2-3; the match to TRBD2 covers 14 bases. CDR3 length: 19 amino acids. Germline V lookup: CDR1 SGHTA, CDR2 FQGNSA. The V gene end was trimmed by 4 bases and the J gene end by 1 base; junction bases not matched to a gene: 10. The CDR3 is CASSYVGLAGARGTDTQYF. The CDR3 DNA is TGTGCCAGCAGCTATGTGGGACTAGCGGGGGCCAGGGGCACAGATACGCAGTATTTT.

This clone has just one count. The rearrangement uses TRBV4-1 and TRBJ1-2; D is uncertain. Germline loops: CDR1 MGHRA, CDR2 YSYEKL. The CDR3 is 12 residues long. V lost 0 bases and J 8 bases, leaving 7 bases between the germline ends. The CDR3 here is CASSQDLRGYTF. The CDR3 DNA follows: TGCGCCAGCAGCCAAGATCTCAGGGGCTACACCTTC.

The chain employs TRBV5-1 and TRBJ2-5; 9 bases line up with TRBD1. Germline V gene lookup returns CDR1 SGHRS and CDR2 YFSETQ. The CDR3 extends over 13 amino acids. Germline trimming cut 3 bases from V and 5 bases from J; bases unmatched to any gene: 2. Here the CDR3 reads CASSWTGEETQYF. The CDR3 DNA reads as TGCGCCAGCAGCTGGACAGGGGAGGAGACCCAGTACTTC.

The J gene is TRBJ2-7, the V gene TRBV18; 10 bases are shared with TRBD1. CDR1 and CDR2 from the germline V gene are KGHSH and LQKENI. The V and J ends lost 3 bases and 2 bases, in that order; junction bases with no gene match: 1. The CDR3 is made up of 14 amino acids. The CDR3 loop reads CASSPGTGAYEQYF. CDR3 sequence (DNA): TGTGCCAGCTCACCCGGGACAGGGGCCTACGAGCAGTACTTC.

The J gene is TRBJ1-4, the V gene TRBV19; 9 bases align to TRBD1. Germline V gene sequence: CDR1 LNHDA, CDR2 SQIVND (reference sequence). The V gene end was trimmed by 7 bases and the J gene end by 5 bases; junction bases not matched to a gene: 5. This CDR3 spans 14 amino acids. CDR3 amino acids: CASNSQGANEKLFF. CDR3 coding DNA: TGTGCCAGTAATTCACAGGGGGCGAATGAAAAACTGTTTTTT.

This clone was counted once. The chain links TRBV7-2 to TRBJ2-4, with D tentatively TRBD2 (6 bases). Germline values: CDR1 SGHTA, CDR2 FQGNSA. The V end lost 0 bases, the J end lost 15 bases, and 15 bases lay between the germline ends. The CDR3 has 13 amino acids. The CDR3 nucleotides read TGTGCCAGCAGCTTAGCATTGGCAGGGAGGCCGTACTTC. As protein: CASSLALAGRPYF.

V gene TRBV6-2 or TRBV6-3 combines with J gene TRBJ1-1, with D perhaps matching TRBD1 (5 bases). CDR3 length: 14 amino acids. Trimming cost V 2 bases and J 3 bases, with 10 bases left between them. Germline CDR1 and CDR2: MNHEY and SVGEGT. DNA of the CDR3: TGTGCCAGCAGTTACCCAGGGTTCGACACTGAAGCTTTCTTT. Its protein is CASSYPGFDTEAFF.

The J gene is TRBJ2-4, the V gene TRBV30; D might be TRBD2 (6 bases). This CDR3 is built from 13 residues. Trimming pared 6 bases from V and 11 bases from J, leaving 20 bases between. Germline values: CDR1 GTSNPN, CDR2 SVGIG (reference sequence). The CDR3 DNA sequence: TGTGCCTGTGCAGCCGGGACTGGATATTTTCAGTACTTC. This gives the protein CACAAGTGYFQYF.

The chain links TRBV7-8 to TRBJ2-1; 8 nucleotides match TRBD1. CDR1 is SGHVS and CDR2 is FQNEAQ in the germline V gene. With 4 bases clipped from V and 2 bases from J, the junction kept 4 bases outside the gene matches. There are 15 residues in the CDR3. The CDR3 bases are TGTGCCAGCAGCTCGCAGGGGGCGCCCTACAATGAGCAGTTCTTC. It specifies CASSSQGAPYNEQFF.

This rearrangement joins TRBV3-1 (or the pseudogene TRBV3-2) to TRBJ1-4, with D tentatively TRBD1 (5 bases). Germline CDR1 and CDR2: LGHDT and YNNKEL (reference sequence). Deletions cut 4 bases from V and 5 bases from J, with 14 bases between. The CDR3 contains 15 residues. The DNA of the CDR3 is TGTGCCAGCAGCCTTATAGGGGAGGCGAATGAAAAACTGTTTTTT. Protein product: CASSLIGEANEKLFF.